The next 15 T cell receptor beta chains were all read from a single sample in a study of human T cells and chemical hapten exposure. TCRdb re-called the RACE reads with MiXCR, one entry per CDR3 protein. The sample carries roughly 200,000 distinct CDR3 sequences, approximately 26% recorded once. This sample's time point: patch test 3, about 24 weeks after DPC sensitization. The treatment here: therapeutic diphenylcyclopropenone sensitization with weekly scalp DPC. Sequences were derived from whole blood, sampled in connection with sensitization to the hapten diphenylcyclopropenone (DPC). Every receptor here comes from a woman aged 40 to 50 with alopecia areata. Some clones in this sample may be carry-over from other donors' samples.

The V gene is TRBV29-1, the J gene TRBJ2-3, with D hard to call. V lost 5 bases and J lost 0, with 15 bases in between. The CDR3 spans 15 residues. CDR1 is SQVTM, CDR2 ANQGSEA, per germline. The CDR3 reads CSVTTGPPSTDTQYF. CDR3 coding DNA: TGCAGCGTTACCACTGGGCCACCTAGCACAGATACGCAGTATTTT.

Written as DNA, the CDR3 is TGTGCCAGCAGCTTAAGGACAGGGCGGGACTACGAGCAGTACTTC. It is translated as CASSLRTGRDYEQYF. The V call is TRBV7-2, the J call TRBJ2-7, with 8 positions matching TRBD1. V shed 2 bases, J shed 3 bases, and the junction held 6 bases outside the gene matches. The CDR3 runs 15 residues. The germline gives CDR1 SGHTA, CDR2 FQGNSA. Combining the CDR3 with reference TRBV7-2 and TRBJ2-7 gives the whole variable domain GAGVSQSPSNKVTEKGKDVELRCDPISGHTALYWYRQSLGQGLEFLIYFQGNSAPDKSGLPSDRFSAERTGGSVSTLTIQRTQQEDSAVYLCASSLRTGRDYEQYFGPGTRLTVT.

Only a few counts were recorded for this clonotype. The V and J genes are TRBV2 and TRBJ2-2; the D is unclear. The CDR3 sequence is 12 residues long. The V end was cut by 7 bases, the J end by 6 bases, with 9 bases between. CDR1 and CDR2 (germline): SNHLY, FYNNEI. Here the CDR3 reads CASIKGPGELFF. The CDR3 DNA sequence: TGTGCCAGCATAAAGGGTCCCGGGGAGCTGTTTTTT.

This clonotype was observed a handful of times. The chain uses TRBV20-1 and TRBJ1-1, with TRBD1 matching over 9 bases. CDR3 length: 16 residues. Germline lookup yields CDR1 DFQATT and CDR2 SNEGSKA (reference sequence). V lost 3 bases, J lost 1 base, and 9 bases stayed unmatched. The CDR3 protein is CSARPNLGQGNTEAFF. CDR3 bases: TGCAGTGCTAGGCCCAACCTGGGACAGGGGAACACTGAAGCTTTCTTT.

In this sample, this clonotype turned up many times. The chain has TRBV6-2 or TRBV6-3 and TRBJ1-5; the D gene is possibly TRBD1 (6 bases). The ends were cut back, 5 bases at V and 7 bases at J, with 18 bases in the middle. CDR3 length: 15 residues. Per the germline V gene, CDR1 is MNHEY and CDR2 is SVGEGT. The CDR3 here is CASSPHRDTQQPQHF. In nucleotides, the CDR3 is TGTGCCAGCAGTCCACATCGGGACACTCAGCAGCCCCAGCATTTT.

This clonotype was seen a few times. This sequence joins TRBV29-1 and TRBJ2-1; 8 bases are shared with TRBD1. The CDR3 contains 15 residues. Germline CDR1 SQVTM, CDR2 ANQGSEA. With V trimmed by 5 bases and J by 3 bases, 9 bases remained unmatched. In DNA form, the CDR3 reads TGCAGCGTTCACCTGACAGGGGTCAACTACAATGAGCAGTTCTTC. This translates into CSVHLTGVNYNEQFF.

This clonotype was picked up a small number of times. The chain is built from TRBV5-1 and TRBJ2-1, with D maybe TRBD2 (6 bases). V gave up 2 bases and J gave up 3 bases, with 12 bases separating them. The CDR3 runs 15 residues. CDR1 and CDR2 (germline): SGHRS, YFSETQ. CDR3 sequence reads: CASSLGARDYNEQFF. The CDR3 DNA reads as TGCGCCAGCAGCTTAGGCGCGCGGGACTACAATGAGCAGTTCTTC.

This clonotype occurred a few times. The V gene is TRBV24-1, the J gene TRBJ2-1; TRBD1 aligns across 7 bases. V shed 11 bases, J shed 8 bases, and the junction held 5 bases outside the gene matches. Germline V gene lookup returns CDR1 KGHDR and CDR2 SFDVKD. The CDR3 covers 11 residues. The CDR3 region is CAIGQVYEQFF. For the CDR3, the DNA is TGTGCCATCGGACAGGTATATGAGCAGTTCTTC.

The chain employs TRBV25-1 and TRBJ2-2; weak D call: TRBD2 (6 bases). Trimming cost V 1 base and J 7 bases, with 16 bases left between them. The CDR3 has 16 residues. The V gene's germline CDR1 is MGHDK and CDR2 SYGVNS. CDR3 in amino acids: CASSESSGRRVGELFF. The CDR3 DNA reads TGTGCCAGCAGTGAATCCAGCGGAAGGAGGGTCGGGGAGCTGTTTTTT. The full variable domain, its missing parts supplied by reference TRBV25-1 and TRBJ2-2, is EADIYQTPRYLVIGTGKKITLECSQTMGHDKMYWYQQDPGMELHLIHYSYGVNSTEKGDLSSESTVSRIRTEHFPLTLESARPSHTSQYLCASSESSGRRVGELFFGEGSRLTVL.

The rearrangement uses TRBV2 and TRBJ1-2; 12 nucleotides line up with TRBD1. V trimming: 5 bases; J trimming: 10 bases; junction bases outside the gene matches: 8. The CDR3 length is 14 residues. Germline CDR1 is SNHLY and CDR2 is FYNNEI. CDR3 nucleotides: TGTGCCAGCAGTCTCAGGGACAGGGGGCAAATCTACACCTTC. Amino acid sequence: CASSLRDRGQIYTF.

This clonotype was recorded many times. The chain recombines TRBV20-1 with TRBJ2-7; 11 bases agree with TRBD2. CDR3 length: 13 amino acids. Germline V gene lookup returns CDR1 DFQATT and CDR2 SNEGSKA (reference sequence). V dropped 2 bases and J dropped 6; count of bases not matched to a gene: 3. The CDR3 region has the DNA TGCAGTGCTAGACTAGCGGGAGGAGTCGAGCAGTACTTC. Its translation: CSARLAGGVEQYF.

Here the CDR3 DNA reads TGTGCCAGCAGCTGGGTGGTTGCCCCCTACAATGAGCAGTTCTTC. The encoded protein is CASSWVVAPYNEQFF. The chain uses TRBV7-2 and TRBJ2-1, with D hard to call. The germline V gene encodes CDR1 SGHTA and CDR2 FQGNSA. Trimming took 4 bases from V and 2 from J, leaving 12 bases between them. This CDR3 is 15 amino acids long.

The genes are TRBV6-5 and TRBJ2-4; TRBD1 aligns across 11 bases. Germline V gene lookup returns CDR1 MNHEY and CDR2 SVGAGI. The CDR3 length is 18 residues. Losses at the gene ends were 2 bases for V and 5 bases for J; bases not matched to a gene: 11. The CDR3 sequence is CASSYSPPRTGGENIQYF. The DNA for the CDR3 is TGTGCCAGCAGTTACAGTCCCCCTCGGACAGGGGGCGAAAACATTCAGTACTTC.

This clonotype was detected ten times or more. V is TRBV18 and J is TRBJ2-3; D perhaps matches TRBD1 (5 bases). The length of the CDR3 is 16 residues. Trimming cost V 0 bases and J 2 bases, with 12 bases left between them. Germline V gives CDR1 KGHSH, CDR2 LQKENI. The CDR3 is CASSPPQGVVTDTQYF. The CDR3 DNA reads TGTGCCAGCTCACCACCGCAAGGGGTTGTCACAGATACGCAGTATTTT.

The chain joins TRBV9 to TRBJ2-3; D not certain. This CDR3 has 16 amino acids. Trimming left V 2 bases short and J 10 bases short, with 23 bases between. Germline V gives CDR1 SGDLS, CDR2 YYNGEE. CDR3 DNA sequence: TGTGCCAGCAGCGTTGGGAATAAGGCAGGTCTTTGGGCGCAGTATTTT. Amino acids: CASSVGNKAGLWAQYF.